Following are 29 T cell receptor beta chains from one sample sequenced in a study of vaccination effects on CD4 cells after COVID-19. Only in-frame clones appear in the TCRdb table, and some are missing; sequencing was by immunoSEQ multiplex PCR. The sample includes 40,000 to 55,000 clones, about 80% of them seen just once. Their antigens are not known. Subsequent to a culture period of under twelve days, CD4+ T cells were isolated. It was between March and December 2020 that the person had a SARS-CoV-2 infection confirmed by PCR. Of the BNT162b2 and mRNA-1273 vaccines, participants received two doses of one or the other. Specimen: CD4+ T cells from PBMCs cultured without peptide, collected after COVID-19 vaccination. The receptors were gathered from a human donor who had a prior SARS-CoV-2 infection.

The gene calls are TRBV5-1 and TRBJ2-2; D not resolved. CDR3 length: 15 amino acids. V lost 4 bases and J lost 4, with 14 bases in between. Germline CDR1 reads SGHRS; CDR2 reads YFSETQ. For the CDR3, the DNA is TGCGCCAGCAGCGTCGACATGATCAGCACCGGGGAGCTGTTTTTT. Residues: CASSVDMISTGELFF. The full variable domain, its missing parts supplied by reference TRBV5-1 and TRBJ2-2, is KAGVTQTPRYLIKTRGQQVTLSCSPISGHRSVSWYQQTPGQGLQFLFEYFSETQRNKGNFPGRFSGRQFSNSRSEMNVSTLELGDSALYLCASSVDMISTGELFFGEGSRLTVL.

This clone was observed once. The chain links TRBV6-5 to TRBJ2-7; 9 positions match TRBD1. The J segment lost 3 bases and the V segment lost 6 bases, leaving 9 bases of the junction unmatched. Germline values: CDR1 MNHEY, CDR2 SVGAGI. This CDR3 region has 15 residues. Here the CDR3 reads CASSRGQGLFYEQYF. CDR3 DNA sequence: TGTGCCAGCAGCAGGGGACAGGGTTTATTCTACGAGCAGTACTTC.

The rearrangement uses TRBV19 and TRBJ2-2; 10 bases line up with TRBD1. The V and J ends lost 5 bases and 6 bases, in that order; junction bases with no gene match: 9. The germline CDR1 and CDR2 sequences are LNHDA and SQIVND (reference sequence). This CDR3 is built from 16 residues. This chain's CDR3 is CASSPSTGGEPGELFF. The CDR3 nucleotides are TGTGCCAGTAGTCCCTCGACAGGGGGCGAGCCCGGGGAGCTGTTTTTT.

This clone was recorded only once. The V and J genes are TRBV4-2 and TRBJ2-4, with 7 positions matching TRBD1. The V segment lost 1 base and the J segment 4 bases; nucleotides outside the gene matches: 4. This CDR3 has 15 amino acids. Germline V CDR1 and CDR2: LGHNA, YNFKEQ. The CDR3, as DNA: TGTGCCAGCAGCCAAGCGGACAGGAGAAAAAACATTCAGTACTTC. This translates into CASSQADRRKNIQYF.

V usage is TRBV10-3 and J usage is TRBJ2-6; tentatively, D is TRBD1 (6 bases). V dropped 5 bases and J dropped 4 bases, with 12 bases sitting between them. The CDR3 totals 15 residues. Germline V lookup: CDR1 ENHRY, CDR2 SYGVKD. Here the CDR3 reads CAISSLGTGANVLTF. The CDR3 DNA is TGTGCCATCAGTTCCCTCGGGACAGGGGCCAACGTCCTGACTTTC.

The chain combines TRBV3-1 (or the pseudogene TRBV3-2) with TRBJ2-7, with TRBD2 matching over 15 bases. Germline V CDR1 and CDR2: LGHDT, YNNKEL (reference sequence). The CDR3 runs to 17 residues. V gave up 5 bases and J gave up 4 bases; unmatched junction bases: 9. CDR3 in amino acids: CASSYGLAGGGPYEQYF. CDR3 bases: TGTGCCAGCAGCTACGGACTAGCGGGAGGGGGGCCTTACGAGCAGTACTTC.

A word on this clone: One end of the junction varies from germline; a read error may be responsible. The CDR3 spells CASSLAGVTDTQYF. In DNA, the CDR3 is TGTGCCAGCAGCCTAGCGGGAGTTACAGATACGCAGTATTTT. The chain carries TRBV7-2 and TRBJ2-3; 10 bases are a match to TRBD2. CDR1 and CDR2 (germline): SGHTA, FQGNSA. The CDR3 length is 14 residues.

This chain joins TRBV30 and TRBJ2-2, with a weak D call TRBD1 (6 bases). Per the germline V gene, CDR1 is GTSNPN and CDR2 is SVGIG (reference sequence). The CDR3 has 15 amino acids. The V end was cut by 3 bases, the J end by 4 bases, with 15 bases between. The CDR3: CAWRMDSLSTGELFF. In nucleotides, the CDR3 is TGTGCCTGGAGAATGGACAGCCTCTCCACCGGGGAGCTGTTTTTT.

The CDR3 DNA reads TGTGCCAGCAGCTCGTACGGGGAGCAGTACTTC. This sequence encodes CASSSYGEQYF. The chain has TRBV5-6 and TRBJ2-7; D unresolved. V dropped 3 bases and J dropped 7 bases, with 8 bases sitting between them. Germline V gives CDR1 SGHDT, CDR2 YYEEEE. This CDR3 has 11 residues.

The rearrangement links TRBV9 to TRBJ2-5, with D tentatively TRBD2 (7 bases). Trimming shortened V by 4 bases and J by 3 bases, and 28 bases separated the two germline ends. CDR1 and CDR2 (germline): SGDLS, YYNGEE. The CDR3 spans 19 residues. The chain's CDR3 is CASSPGWRGGFLMEETQYF. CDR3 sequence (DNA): TGTGCCAGCAGCCCTGGTTGGAGGGGGGGCTTTTTGATGGAAGAGACCCAGTACTTC.

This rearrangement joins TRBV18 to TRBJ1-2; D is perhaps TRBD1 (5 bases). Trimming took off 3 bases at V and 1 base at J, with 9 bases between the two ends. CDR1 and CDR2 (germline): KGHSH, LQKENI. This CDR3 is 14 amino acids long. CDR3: CASSPTTVNYGYTF. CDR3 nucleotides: TGTGCCAGCTCACCGACGACAGTTAACTATGGCTACACCTTC.

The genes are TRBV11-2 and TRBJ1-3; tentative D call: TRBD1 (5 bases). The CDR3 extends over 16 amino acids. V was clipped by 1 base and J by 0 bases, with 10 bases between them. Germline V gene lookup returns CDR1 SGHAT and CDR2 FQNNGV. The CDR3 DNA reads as TGTGCCAGCAGCTTAGCGGGGCCCAACTCTGGAAACACCATATATTTT. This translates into CASSLAGPNSGNTIYF.

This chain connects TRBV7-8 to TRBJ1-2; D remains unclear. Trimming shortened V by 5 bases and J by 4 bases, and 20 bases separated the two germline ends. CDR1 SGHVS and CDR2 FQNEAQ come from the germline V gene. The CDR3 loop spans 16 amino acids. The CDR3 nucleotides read TGTGCCAGCAGCCCGCCGGGGTCAGCGGAGGTCTATGGCTACACCTTC. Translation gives CASSPPGSAEVYGYTF.

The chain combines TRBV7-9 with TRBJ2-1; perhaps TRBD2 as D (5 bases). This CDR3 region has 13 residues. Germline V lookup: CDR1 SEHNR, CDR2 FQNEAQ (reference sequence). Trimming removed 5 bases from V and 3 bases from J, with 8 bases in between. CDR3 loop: CASSPTSYNEQFF. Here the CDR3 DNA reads TGTGCCAGCAGCCCAACTAGCTACAATGAGCAGTTCTTC.

The CDR3 DNA reads TGTGCCAGCAGTTACCGGCCAACAAATCAGCCCCAGCATTTT. Its translation is CASSYRPTNQPQHF. The chain carries TRBV6-2 or TRBV6-3 and TRBJ1-5; D uncertain. The CDR3 consists of 14 residues. Deletions cut 2 bases from V and 4 bases from J, with 9 bases between. Looked up from germline, CDR1 is MNHEY and CDR2 is SVGEGT.

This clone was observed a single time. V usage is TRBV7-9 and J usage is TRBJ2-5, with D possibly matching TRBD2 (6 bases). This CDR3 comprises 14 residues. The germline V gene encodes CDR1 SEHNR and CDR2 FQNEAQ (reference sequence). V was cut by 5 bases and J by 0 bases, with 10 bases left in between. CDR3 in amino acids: CASSPRLDQETQYF. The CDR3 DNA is TGTGCCAGCAGCCCCAGACTAGACCAAGAGACCCAGTACTTC.

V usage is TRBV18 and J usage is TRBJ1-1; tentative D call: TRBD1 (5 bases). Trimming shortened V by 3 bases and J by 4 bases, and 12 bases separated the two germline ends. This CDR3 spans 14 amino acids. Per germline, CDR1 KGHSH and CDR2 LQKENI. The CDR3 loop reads CASSPPGRITEAFF. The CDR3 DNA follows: TGTGCCAGCTCACCCCCGGGACGTATCACTGAAGCTTTCTTT.

The CDR3 DNA reads as TGCGCCAGCAGCCAAGGTTTGATGGGCGTCTCCTACGAGCAGTACTTC. It codes for CASSQGLMGVSYEQYF. This chain connects TRBV4-1 to TRBJ2-7; D uncertain. V was shortened by 1 base and J by 0 bases, with 13 bases between the two germline ends. In germline, CDR1 is MGHRA, CDR2 YSYEKL. The CDR3 is made up of 16 amino acids.

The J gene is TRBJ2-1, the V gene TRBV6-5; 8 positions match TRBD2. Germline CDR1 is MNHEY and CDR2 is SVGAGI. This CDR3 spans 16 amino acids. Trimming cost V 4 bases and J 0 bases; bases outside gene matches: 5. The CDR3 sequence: CASSLRSGISYNEQFF. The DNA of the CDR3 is TGTGCCAGCAGTTTACGTAGCGGGATCTCCTACAATGAGCAGTTCTTC.

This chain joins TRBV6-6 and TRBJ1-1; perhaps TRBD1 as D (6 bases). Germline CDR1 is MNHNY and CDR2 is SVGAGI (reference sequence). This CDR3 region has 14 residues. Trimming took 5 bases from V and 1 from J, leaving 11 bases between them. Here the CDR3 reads CASSLGQSNTEAFF. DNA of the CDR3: TGTGCCAGCAGTCTTGGACAGTCGAACACTGAAGCTTTCTTT.

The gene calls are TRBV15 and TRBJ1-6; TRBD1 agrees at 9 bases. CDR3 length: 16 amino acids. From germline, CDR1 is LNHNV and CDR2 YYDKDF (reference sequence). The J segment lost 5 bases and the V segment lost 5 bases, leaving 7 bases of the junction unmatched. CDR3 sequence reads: CATSVQGAFNNSPLHF. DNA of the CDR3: TGTGCCACCAGCGTACAGGGGGCCTTTAATAATTCACCCCTCCACTTT.

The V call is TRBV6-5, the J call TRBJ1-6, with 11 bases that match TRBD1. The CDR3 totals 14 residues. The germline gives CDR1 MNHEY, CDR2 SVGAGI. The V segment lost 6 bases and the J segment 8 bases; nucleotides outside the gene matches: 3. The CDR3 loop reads CASSGDRGDSPLHF. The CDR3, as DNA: TGTGCCAGCAGCGGGGACAGGGGGGATTCACCCCTCCACTTT.

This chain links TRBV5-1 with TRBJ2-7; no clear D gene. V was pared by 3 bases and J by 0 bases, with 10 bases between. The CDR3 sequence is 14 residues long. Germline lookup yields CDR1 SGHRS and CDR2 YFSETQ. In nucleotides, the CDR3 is TGCGCCAGCAGCTCAGACCCTAGCTCCTACGAGCAGTACTTC. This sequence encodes CASSSDPSSYEQYF.

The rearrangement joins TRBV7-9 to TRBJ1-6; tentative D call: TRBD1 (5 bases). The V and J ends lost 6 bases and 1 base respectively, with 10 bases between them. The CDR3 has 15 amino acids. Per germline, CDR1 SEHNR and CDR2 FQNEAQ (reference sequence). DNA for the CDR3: TGTGCCAGCAGTGCGCAGGGATCCTATAATTCACCCCTCCACTTT. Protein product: CASSAQGSYNSPLHF.

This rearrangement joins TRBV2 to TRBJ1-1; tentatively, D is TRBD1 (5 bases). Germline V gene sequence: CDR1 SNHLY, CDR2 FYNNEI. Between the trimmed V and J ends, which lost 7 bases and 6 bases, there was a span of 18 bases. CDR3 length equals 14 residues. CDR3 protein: CASTRDSGFPEAFF. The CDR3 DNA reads TGTGCCAGCACCCGGGACTCCGGTTTCCCTGAAGCTTTCTTT.

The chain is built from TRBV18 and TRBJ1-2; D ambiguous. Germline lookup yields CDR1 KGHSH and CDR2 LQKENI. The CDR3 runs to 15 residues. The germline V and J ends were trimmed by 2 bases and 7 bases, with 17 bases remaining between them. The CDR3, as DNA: TGTGCCAGCTCACCAATTTCGACCCCCGATGGTGGCTACACCTTC. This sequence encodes CASSPISTPDGGYTF.

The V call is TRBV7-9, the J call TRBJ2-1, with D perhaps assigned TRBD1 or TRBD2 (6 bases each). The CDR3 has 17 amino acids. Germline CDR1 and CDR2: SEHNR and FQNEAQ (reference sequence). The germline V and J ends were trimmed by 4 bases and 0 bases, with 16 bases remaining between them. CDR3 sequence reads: CASSSWGRGGSYNEQFF. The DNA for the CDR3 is TGTGCCAGCAGCTCCTGGGGGCGGGGAGGCTCCTACAATGAGCAGTTCTTC. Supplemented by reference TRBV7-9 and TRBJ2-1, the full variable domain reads DTGVSQNPRHKITKRGQNVTFRCDPISEHNRLYWYRQTLGQGPEFLTYFQNEAQLEKSRLLSDRFSAERPKGSFSTLEIQRTEQGDSAMYLCASSSWGRGGSYNEQFFGPGTRLTVL.

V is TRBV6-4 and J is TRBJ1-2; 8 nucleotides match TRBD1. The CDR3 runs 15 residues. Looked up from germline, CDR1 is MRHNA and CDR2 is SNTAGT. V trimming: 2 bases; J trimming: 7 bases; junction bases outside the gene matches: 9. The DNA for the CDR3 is TGTGCCAGCAGTGACCCCACAGGGGGGGGTTGTGGCTACACCTTC. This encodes CASSDPTGGGCGYTF.

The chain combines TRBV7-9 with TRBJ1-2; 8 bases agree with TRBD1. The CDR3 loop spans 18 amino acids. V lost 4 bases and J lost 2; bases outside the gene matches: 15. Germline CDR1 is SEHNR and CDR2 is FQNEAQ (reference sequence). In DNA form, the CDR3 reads TGTGCCAGCAGCTCCGTGGACAGGGCGATTGAGCTAAACTATGGCTACACCTTC. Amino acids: CASSSVDRAIELNYGYTF.